These 7 T cell receptor beta chains share one sample of origin, sequenced in a study of blood T cell repertoires in COVID-19. Sequenced by immunoSEQ multiplex PCR; TCRdb stores in-frame clones only, minus some. The table has 250,000 to 300,000 clones, about nine tenths seen once. Material for sequencing was peripheral blood. The receptors derive from a woman in her forties or fifties who had recovered from COVID-19.

The CDR3 here is CASSRGGEKLFF. The DNA for the CDR3 is TGTGCCAGCAGCCGAGGGGGCGAAAAACTGTTTTTT. The chain employs TRBV7-9 and TRBJ1-4, with TRBD1 matching 7 bases. V lost 5 bases and J lost 8; bases outside the gene matches: 2. Germline values: CDR1 SEHNR, CDR2 FQNEAQ (reference sequence). The CDR3 is made up of 12 amino acids.

J is TRBJ1-5 and V is TRBV19; D is unresolved. Germline V gene data show CDR1 as LNHDA and CDR2 as SQIVND (reference sequence). V gave up 7 bases and J gave up 0 bases, with 13 bases separating them. The CDR3 runs to 15 residues. The CDR3 nucleotides are TGTGCCAGTAAAGACACCGGGGTTAGCAATCAGCCCCAGCATTTT. Protein sequence: CASKDTGVSNQPQHF.

This clone showed up just a few times. The V gene is TRBV7-9, the J gene TRBJ1-6; D remains unclear. Germline V gives CDR1 SEHNR, CDR2 FQNEAQ (reference sequence). V shed 8 bases and J shed 8 bases, with 13 bases lying between them. This CDR3 comprises 13 residues. CDR3 DNA: TGTGCCAGCGTTGAGGGTTCCGATTCACCCCTCCACTTT. Translating it yields CASVEGSDSPLHF.

This clone was picked up one time. This chain connects TRBV3-1 (or the pseudogene TRBV3-2) to TRBJ1-5, with 8 bases aligning to TRBD1. Looked up from germline, CDR1 is LGHDT and CDR2 is YNNKEL (reference sequence). This CDR3 comprises 14 residues. V was pared by 6 bases and J by 6 bases, with 7 bases of the junction left unmatched. This CDR3 reads CASRQTGVPQPQHF. CDR3 sequence (DNA): TGTGCCAGCAGACAGACAGGGGTTCCTCAGCCCCAGCATTTT.

This sequence joins TRBV6-5 and TRBJ2-6; the D is unclear. The CDR3 loop spans 15 amino acids. Germline CDR1 and CDR2: MNHEY and SVGAGI. Trimming cost V 7 bases and J 0 bases, with 10 bases left between them. CDR3 bases: TGTGCCAGCACTCCACAGCTCTCTGGGGCCAACGTCCTGACTTTC. The encoded protein is CASTPQLSGANVLTF.

This chain connects TRBV9 to TRBJ1-1; no clear D. CDR3 size: 17 residues. Trimming cost V 0 bases and J 3 bases, with 18 bases left between them. Germline CDR1 SGDLS, CDR2 YYNGEE. CDR3: CASSVGVGRRMDTEAFF. CDR3 in DNA: TGTGCCAGCAGCGTAGGGGTCGGGAGGCGGATGGACACTGAAGCTTTCTTT.

The chain has TRBV14 and TRBJ2-3, with 9 nucleotides matching TRBD1. CDR1 is SGHDN and CDR2 is FVKESK in the germline V gene. This CDR3 contains 16 residues. V was pared by 2 bases and J by 4 bases, with 7 bases of the junction left unmatched. In nucleotides, the CDR3 is TGTGCCAGCAGCCAATTACAGGGGGCGAAGGCAGATACGCAGTATTTT. Encoded protein: CASSQLQGAKADTQYF.